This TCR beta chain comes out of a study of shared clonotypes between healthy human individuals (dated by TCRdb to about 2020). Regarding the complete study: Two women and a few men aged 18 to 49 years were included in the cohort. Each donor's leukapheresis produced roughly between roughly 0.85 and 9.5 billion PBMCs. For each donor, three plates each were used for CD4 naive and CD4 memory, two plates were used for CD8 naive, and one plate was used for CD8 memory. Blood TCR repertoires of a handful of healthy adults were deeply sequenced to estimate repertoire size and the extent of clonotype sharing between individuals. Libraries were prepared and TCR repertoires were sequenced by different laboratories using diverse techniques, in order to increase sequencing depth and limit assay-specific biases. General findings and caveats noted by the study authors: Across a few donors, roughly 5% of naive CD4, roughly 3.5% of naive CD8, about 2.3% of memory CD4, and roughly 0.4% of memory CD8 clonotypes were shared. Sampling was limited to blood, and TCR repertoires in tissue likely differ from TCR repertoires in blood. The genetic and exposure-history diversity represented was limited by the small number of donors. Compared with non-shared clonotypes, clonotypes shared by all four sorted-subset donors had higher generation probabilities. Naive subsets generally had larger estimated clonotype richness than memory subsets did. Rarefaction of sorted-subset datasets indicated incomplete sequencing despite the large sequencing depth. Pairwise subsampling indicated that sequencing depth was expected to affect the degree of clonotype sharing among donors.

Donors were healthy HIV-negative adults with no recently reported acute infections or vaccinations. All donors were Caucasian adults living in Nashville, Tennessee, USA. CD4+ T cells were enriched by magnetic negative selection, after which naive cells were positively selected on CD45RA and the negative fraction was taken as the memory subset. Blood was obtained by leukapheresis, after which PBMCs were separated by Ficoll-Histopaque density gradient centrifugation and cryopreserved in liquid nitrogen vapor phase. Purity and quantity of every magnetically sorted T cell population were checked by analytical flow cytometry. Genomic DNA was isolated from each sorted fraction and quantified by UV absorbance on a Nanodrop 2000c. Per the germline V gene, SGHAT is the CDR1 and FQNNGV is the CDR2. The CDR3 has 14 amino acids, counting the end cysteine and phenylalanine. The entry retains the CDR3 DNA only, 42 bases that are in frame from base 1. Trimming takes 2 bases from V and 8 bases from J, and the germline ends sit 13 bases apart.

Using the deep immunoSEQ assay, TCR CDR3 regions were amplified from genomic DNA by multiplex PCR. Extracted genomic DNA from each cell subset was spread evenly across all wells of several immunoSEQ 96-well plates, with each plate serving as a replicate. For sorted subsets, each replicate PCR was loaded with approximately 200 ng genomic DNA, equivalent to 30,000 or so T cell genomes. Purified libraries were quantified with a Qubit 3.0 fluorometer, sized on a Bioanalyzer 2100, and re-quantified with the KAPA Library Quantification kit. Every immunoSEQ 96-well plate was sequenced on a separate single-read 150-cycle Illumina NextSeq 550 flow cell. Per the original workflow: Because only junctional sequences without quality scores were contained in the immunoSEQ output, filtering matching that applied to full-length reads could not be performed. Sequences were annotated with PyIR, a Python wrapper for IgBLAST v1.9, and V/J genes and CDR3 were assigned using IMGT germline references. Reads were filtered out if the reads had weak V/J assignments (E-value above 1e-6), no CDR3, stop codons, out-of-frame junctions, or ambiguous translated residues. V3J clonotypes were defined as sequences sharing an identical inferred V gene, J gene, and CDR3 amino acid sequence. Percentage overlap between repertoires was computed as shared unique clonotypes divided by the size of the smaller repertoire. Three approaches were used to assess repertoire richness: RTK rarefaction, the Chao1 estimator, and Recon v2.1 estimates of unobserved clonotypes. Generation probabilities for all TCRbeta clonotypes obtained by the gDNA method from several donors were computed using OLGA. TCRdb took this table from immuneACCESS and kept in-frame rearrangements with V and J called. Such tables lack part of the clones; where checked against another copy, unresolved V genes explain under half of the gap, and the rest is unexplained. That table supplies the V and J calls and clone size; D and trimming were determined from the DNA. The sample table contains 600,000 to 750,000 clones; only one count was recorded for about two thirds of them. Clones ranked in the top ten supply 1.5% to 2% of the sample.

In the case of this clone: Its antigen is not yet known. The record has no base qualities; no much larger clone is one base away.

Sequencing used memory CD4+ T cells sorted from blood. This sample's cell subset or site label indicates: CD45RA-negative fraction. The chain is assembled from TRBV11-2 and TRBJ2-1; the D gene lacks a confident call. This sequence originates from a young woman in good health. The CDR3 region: CASSLFLAVDEQFF. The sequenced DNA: TGTGCCAGCAGCTTATTTCTTGCAGTGGATGAGCAGTTCTTC.